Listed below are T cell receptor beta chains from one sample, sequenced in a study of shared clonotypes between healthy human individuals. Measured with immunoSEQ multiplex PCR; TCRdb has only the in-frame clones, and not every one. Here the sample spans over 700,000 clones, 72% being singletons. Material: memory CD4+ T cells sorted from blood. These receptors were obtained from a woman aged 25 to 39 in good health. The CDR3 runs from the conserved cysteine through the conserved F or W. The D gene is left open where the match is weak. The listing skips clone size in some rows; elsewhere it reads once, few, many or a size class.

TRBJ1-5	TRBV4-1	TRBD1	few	TGCGCCAGCAGCCAAGGGGACAGGGGTAGTCAGCCCCAGCATTTT	CASSQGDRGSQPQHF
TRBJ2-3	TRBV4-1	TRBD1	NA	TGCGCCAGCGGCAAGACAGGGGGCAATTCAGATACGCAGTATTTT	CASGKTGGNSDTQYF
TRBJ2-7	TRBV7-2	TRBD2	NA	TGTGCCTTAATGGCACAGCGGGACTCCTACGAGCAGTACTTC	CALMAQRDSYEQYF
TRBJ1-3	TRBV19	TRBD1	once	TGTGCCAGTAGTGGACAGGGGCCGAACTCTGGAAACACCATATATTTT	CASSGQGPNSGNTIYF
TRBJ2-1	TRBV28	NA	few	TGTGCCAGCAGTGGCCAAGTTTTCTACAATGAGCAGTTCTTC	CASSGQVFYNEQFF
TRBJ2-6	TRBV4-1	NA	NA	TGCGCCAGCAGCCAAGGAGCGGTCTACTCTGGGGCCAACGTCCTGACTTTC	CASSQGAVYSGANVLTF
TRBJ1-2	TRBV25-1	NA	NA	TGTGCCAGCAGTGATCAAGCAGGATCCTATGGCTACACCTTC	CASSDQAGSYGYTF
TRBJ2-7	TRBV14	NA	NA	TGTGCCAGCAGCCAGGGCCCGAAGCAGTACTTC	CASSQGPKQYF
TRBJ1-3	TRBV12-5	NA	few	TGTGCTAGCCGCCCAAACTCTGGAAACACCATATATTTT	CASRPNSGNTIYF
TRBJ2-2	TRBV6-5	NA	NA	TGTGCCAGCAGTTACCCGGGCCACAACACCGGGGAGCTGTTTTTT	CASSYPGHNTGELFF
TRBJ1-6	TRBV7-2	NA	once	TGTGCCAGCATAATAAGTCATAATTCACCCCTCCACTTT	CASIISHNSPLHF
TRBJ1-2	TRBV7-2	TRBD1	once	TGTGCCAGCAGCTTCCACTCATTACAGGGGTCTAACTATGGCTACACCTTC	CASSFHSLQGSNYGYTF
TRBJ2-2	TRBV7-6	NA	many	TGTGCCAGCAGCTACCAGGGGGGGACCGGGGAGCTGTTTTTT	CASSYQGGTGELFF
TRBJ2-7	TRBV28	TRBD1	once	TGTGCCAGCAGGCCCGACAACAGGGGGCCTTACGAGCAGTACTTC	CASRPDNRGPYEQYF
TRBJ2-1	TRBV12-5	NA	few	TGTGCTAGTGGTCCGGGGGCGGGGGAGCAGTTCTTC	CASGPGAGEQFF
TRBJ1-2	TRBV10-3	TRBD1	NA	TGTGCCATCAGTGAAGCCCCAGGGGGAAACTATGGCTACACCTTC	CAISEAPGGNYGYTF
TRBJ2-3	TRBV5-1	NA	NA	TGCGCCAGCAGCGACCCCCGAGCGCCGGTCACAGATACGCAGTATTTT	CASSDPRAPVTDTQYF
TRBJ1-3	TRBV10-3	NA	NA	TGTGCCATGGCCGCTGAAGGTGGAAACACCATATATTTT	CAMAAEGGNTIYF
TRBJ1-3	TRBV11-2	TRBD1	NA	TGTGCCAGCAGAAACTCAGGGGGCGGAAACACCATATATTTT	CASRNSGGGNTIYF
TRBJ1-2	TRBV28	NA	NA	TGTGCCAGCAGTCCCCACTCCGGGACTCAAAACGGCTACACCTTC	CASSPHSGTQNGYTF
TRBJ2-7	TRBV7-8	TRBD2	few	TGTGCCAGCAGCTTAGTCTCGGGAGGGCCCCACGAGCAGTACTTC	CASSLVSGGPHEQYF
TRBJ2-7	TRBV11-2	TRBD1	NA	TGTGCCAGCAGCTTAGGACAGGGGGTGGGCGAGCAGTACTTC	CASSLGQGVGEQYF
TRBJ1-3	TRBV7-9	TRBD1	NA	TGTGCCAGCAGCAACACCCCGGGACAGGGGTTGGACACCATATATTTT	CASSNTPGQGLDTIYF
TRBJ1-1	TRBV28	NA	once	TGTGCCAGCAGTCGCCGCGACACGTGGAAGCTTATGAACACTGAAGCTTTCTTT	CASSRRDTWKLMNTEAFF
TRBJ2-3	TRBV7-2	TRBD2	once	TGTGCCAGCAGCTTAGGGACTAGCGGTTACCATACGCAGTATTTT	CASSLGTSGYHTQYF
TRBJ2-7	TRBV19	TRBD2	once	TGTGCCAGTAGATCATCGGGACGGGCGGCGAGCGGGAGTCTCCGCGAGCAGTACTTC	CASRSSGRAASGSLREQYF
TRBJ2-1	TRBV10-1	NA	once	TGCGCCAGCAGTGAGTCGCCCAATTCCGGAGGTAATGAGCAGTTCTTC	CASSESPNSGGNEQFF
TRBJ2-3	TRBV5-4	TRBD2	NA	TGTGCCAGCAGCAACTTTGGCGGGAGTAGCACAGATACGCAGTATTTT	CASSNFGGSSTDTQYF
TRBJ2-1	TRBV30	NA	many	TGTGCCTGGAGTGTTACGGGAAGCTCCTACAATGAGCAGTTCTTC	CAWSVTGSSYNEQFF
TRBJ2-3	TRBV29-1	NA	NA	TGCAGCGCCGAGGACATTATCACAGATACGCAGTATTTT	CSAEDIITDTQYF
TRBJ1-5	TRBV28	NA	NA	TGTGCCAGCGTACCAGGGCAGAATCAGCCCCAGCATTTT	CASVPGQNQPQHF
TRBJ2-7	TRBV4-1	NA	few	TGCGCCAGCAGCCAAGGACGGTCTGAGATCTACGAGCAGTACTTC	CASSQGRSEIYEQYF
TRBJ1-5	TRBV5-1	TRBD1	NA	TGCGCCAGCAGCTTGGGGGTGGGACAGGGGAATCAGCCCCAGCATTTT	CASSLGVGQGNQPQHF